These T cell receptor beta chains were read from a single sample in a study of T cells in Graves' hyperthyroidism and ophthalmopathy. A single record per CDR3 protein comes from TCRdb applying MiXCR to the multiplex PCR reads. The data contain approximately 590,000 distinct CDR3 sequences, around 42% of them seen just once; the ten biggest clones take up about 8.2%. Material for sequencing was peripheral blood or thyroid tissue (not recorded which). The receptor source for this set is a woman aged 18-35 years with Graves' hyperthyroidism. CDR3s include the opening cysteine and the closing phenylalanine or tryptophan. Fields, in order: D gene, V gene, clone size, J gene, CDR3 protein, CDR3 DNA. D genes are given only for firm matches. Clone size is stated in some rows and not others, as once, few, many or a class when expanded.

D gene: .; V gene: TRBV25-1; clone size: .; J gene: TRBJ1-1; CDR3 protein: CASRLAGYAFF; CDR3 DNA: TGTGCCAGCAGATTGGCGGGGTATGCTTTCTTT
D gene: TRBD1; V gene: TRBV24-1; clone size: .; J gene: TRBJ1-5; CDR3 protein: CATSDRDRGREPQHF; CDR3 DNA: TGTGCCACCAGTGATCGGGACAGGGGCAGGGAGCCCCAGCATTTT
D gene: TRBD2; V gene: TRBV30; clone size: .; J gene: TRBJ2-5; CDR3 protein: CAWSLGLAGVKGETQYF; CDR3 DNA: TGTGCCTGGAGTTTGGGACTAGCGGGAGTCAAGGGAGAGACCCAGTACTTC
D gene: .; V gene: TRBV2; clone size: many; J gene: TRBJ2-5; CDR3 protein: CASSEMEEETQYF; CDR3 DNA: TGTGCCAGCAGTGAAATGGAGGAAGAGACCCAGTACTTC
D gene: .; V gene: TRBV5-6; clone size: few; J gene: TRBJ1-1; CDR3 protein: CASSSGRFEAFF; CDR3 DNA: TGTGCCAGCAGCTCGGGACGGTTTGAAGCTTTCTTT
D gene: .; V gene: TRBV10-3; clone size: many; J gene: TRBJ2-7; CDR3 protein: CAISGQGDEQYF; CDR3 DNA: TGTGCCATCAGTGGGCAGGGCGACGAGCAGTACTTC
D gene: .; V gene: TRBV6-1; clone size: .; J gene: TRBJ1-1; CDR3 protein: CASRSQRNTEAFF; CDR3 DNA: TGTGCCAGCAGGAGCCAGAGGAACACTGAAGCTTTCTTT
D gene: TRBD1; V gene: TRBV9; clone size: .; J gene: TRBJ1-3; CDR3 protein: CASSAQGAAGNAIYF; CDR3 DNA: TGTGCCAGCAGCGCCCAGGGGGCAGCTGGAAACGCCATATATTTT
D gene: TRBD2; V gene: TRBV7-9; clone size: .; J gene: TRBJ2-5; CDR3 protein: CASSLVLAGGETQCF; CDR3 DNA: TGTGCCAGCAGCTTAGTGTTAGCGGGAGGCGAGACCCAGTGCTTC
D gene: TRBD1; V gene: TRBV5-4; clone size: few; J gene: TRBJ1-1; CDR3 protein: CASSLAQGGVGAFF; CDR3 DNA: TGTGCCAGCAGCTTGGCCCAGGGGGGGGTTGGAGCTTTCTTT
D gene: .; V gene: TRBV7-2; clone size: .; J gene: TRBJ2-7; CDR3 protein: CASSLGGNSYEQYF; CDR3 DNA: TGTGCCAGCAGCTTGGGCGGGAACTCCTACGAGCAGTACTTC
D gene: .; V gene: TRBV2; clone size: .; J gene: TRBJ1-2; CDR3 protein: CASSEAWGTGYTF; CDR3 DNA: TGTGCCAGCAGTGAAGCGTGGGGTACTGGCTACACCTTC
D gene: .; V gene: TRBV7-2; clone size: once; J gene: TRBJ2-5; CDR3 protein: CASSLRDGGFGETQYF; CDR3 DNA: TGTGCCAGCAGCCTCAGGGACGGGGGATTCGGGGAGACCCAGTACTTC
D gene: TRBD1; V gene: TRBV7-6; clone size: .; J gene: TRBJ1-6; CDR3 protein: CASSRQQGRNSPLHF; CDR3 DNA: TGTGCCAGCAGCCGGCAACAGGGGCGAAATTCACCCCTCCACTTT
D gene: .; V gene: TRBV14; clone size: .; J gene: TRBJ2-7; CDR3 protein: CASSLQLGWGYEQYF; CDR3 DNA: TGTGCCAGCAGCCTCCAGTTGGGCTGGGGCTACGAGCAGTACTTC
D gene: .; V gene: TRBV7-2; clone size: .; J gene: TRBJ1-5; CDR3 protein: CASSLTREGGNQPQHF; CDR3 DNA: TGTGCCAGCAGCTTAACACGGGAAGGGGGCAATCAGCCCCAGCATTTT
D gene: TRBD1; V gene: TRBV5-1; clone size: few; J gene: TRBJ2-2; CDR3 protein: CASSFGPGQGTGELFF; CDR3 DNA: TGCGCCAGCAGCTTTGGACCGGGACAGGGCACCGGGGAGCTGTTTTTT
D gene: .; V gene: TRBV15; clone size: .; J gene: TRBJ2-2; CDR3 protein: CATSRGAEVTGELFF; CDR3 DNA: TGTGCCACCAGCAGAGGTGCAGAAGTCACCGGGGAGCTGTTTTTT
D gene: .; V gene: TRBV29-1; clone size: .; J gene: TRBJ1-3; CDR3 protein: CSLFSRSRSGNTIYF; CDR3 DNA: TGCAGCTTGTTTTCCAGGTCACGCTCTGGAAACACCATATATTTT
D gene: TRBD2; V gene: TRBV20-1; clone size: few; J gene: TRBJ2-5; CDR3 protein: CSAPGLAYSQETQYF; CDR3 DNA: TGCAGTGCACCGGGACTAGCGTACTCCCAAGAGACCCAGTACTTC
D gene: TRBD1; V gene: TRBV5-1; clone size: .; J gene: TRBJ2-5; CDR3 protein: CASSPGTGEAETQYF; CDR3 DNA: TGCGCCAGCAGCCCTGGGACAGGGGAAGCAGAGACCCAGTACTTC
D gene: TRBD1; V gene: TRBV2; clone size: many; J gene: TRBJ2-5; CDR3 protein: CASTIGTGQETQYF; CDR3 DNA: TGTGCCAGCACCATCGGGACAGGCCAAGAGACCCAGTACTTC
D gene: .; V gene: TRBV29-1; clone size: .; J gene: TRBJ2-5; CDR3 protein: CSSLTGPISETQYF; CDR3 DNA: TGCAGCAGTCTAACCGGGCCCATTTCCGAGACCCAGTACTTC